Listed below are T cell receptor beta chains from one sample, sequenced in a study of post-analysis software for immune sequencing data. Using its own MiXCR run on the PCR reads, TCRdb lists one record per CDR3 protein. The repertoire holds some 240,000 distinct CDR3 sequences, with around 34% as singletons. The source material was blood. These TCRs come from a girl aged 5 to 17 with multiple sclerosis. The CDR3 runs from the conserved cysteine through the conserved F or W. A D gene is named only where the DNA matches it firmly. The size of a clone is reported for some rows only, either as once, few or many, or as a class for expanded clones.

DNA	CDR3	J	size	V	D
TGTGCCAGCAGTCCAGGGACAGCGTTTACCCCCTATGGCTACACCTTC	CASSPGTAFTPYGYTF	TRBJ1-2	many	TRBV12-3/TRBV12-4	TRBD1
TGTGCCAGCAGCCTCGACGGGAAAAACATTCAGTACTTC	CASSLDGKNIQYF	TRBJ2-4	many	TRBV11-2	NA
TGCAGTGCCACCGGGACAGGCAGCACAGATACGCAGTATTTT	CSATGTGSTDTQYF	TRBJ2-3	many	TRBV20-1	TRBD1
TGTGCCACCAGCAGAGAGTTCACTGAAGCTTTCTTT	CATSREFTEAFF	TRBJ1-1	many	TRBV15	NA
TGTGCTAGTGGTTTGGAGGGACAGGGGGGCCATGAGCAGTTCTTC	CASGLEGQGGHEQFF	TRBJ2-1	many	TRBV12-5	TRBD1
TGTGCCAGCAGCCTAGCTTTCTCCTACAATGAGCAGTTCTTC	CASSLAFSYNEQFF	TRBJ2-1	NA	TRBV7-6	NA
TGCAGTGCTAGCTGGGGTAGCTCCTACAATGAGCAGTTCTTC	CSASWGSSYNEQFF	TRBJ2-1	many	TRBV20-1	NA
TGTGCCAGCAGTTCAACTAGCCTTGAGACCCAGTACTTC	CASSSTSLETQYF	TRBJ2-5	many	TRBV27	NA
TGCAGTGCTAGAGATCACAGGGGGATCCTCTACGAGCAGTACTTC	CSARDHRGILYEQYF	TRBJ2-7	few	TRBV20-1	TRBD1
TGCGCCAGCAGCCAAGGAGTTCTAGCGGGAGGTCCCCTAGCCAAAAACATTCAGTACTTC	CASSQGVLAGGPLAKNIQYF	TRBJ2-4	NA	TRBV4-1	TRBD2
TGTGCCGGCAGCCCAGGGAACGGGAAGGCAGATACGCAGTATTTT	CAGSPGNGKADTQYF	TRBJ2-3	NA	TRBV11-2	NA
TGTGCCAGCAGTTTAATTACCGGGACAAGACAAGAGACCCAGTACTTC	CASSLITGTRQETQYF	TRBJ2-5	many	TRBV12-3/TRBV12-4	NA
TGTGCCAGCAGCTTGGGGCAGTACTACAATGAGCAGTTCTTC	CASSLGQYYNEQFF	TRBJ2-1	many	TRBV5-6	NA
TGCAGTGCTAGTCCAGCAGGGGGAAATTCACCCCTCCACTTT	CSASPAGGNSPLHF	TRBJ1-6	many	TRBV20-1	TRBD1
TGCAGCGTGAAGAGGACTAGCGGGAGGGGGAGCACAGATACGCAGTATTTT	CSVKRTSGRGSTDTQYF	TRBJ2-3	many	TRBV29-1	TRBD2
TGCGCCAGCAGCTTGGTGTCGGGACCGCTCGCTGGCTACACCTTC	CASSLVSGPLAGYTF	TRBJ1-2	many	TRBV5-1	NA
TGTACCAGCAGCCCCCGACCGGGACAGAGGGGTTCACCCCTCCACTTT	CTSSPRPGQRGSPLHF	TRBJ1-6	NA	TRBV9	TRBD1
TGTGCCACCGGTGATTTTTTGACCAACAATGAGCAGTTCTTC	CATGDFLTNNEQFF	TRBJ2-1	NA	TRBV24-1	NA
TGTGCCAGCAGTGAACCCGGGACAGGGCACGAGCAGTACTTC	CASSEPGTGHEQYF	TRBJ2-7	few	TRBV6-1	TRBD1
TGTGCCAGCAGCTTTTTAGCGGGGGGGGATACGCAGTATTTT	CASSFLAGGDTQYF	TRBJ2-3	NA	TRBV7-2	TRBD2
TGTGCCAGCACCCTGGGACAGCGGAAGTTCTACAATGAGCAGTTCTTC	CASTLGQRKFYNEQFF	TRBJ2-1	many	TRBV12-3/TRBV12-4	TRBD1
TGTGCCACCAGCAGAGAAAGACTAGCGGACTACAATGAGCAGTTCTTC	CATSRERLADYNEQFF	TRBJ2-1	many	TRBV15	TRBD2
TGTGCCAGCAGCTTAGATTTCCAGGACGCTAACTATGGCTACACCTTC	CASSLDFQDANYGYTF	TRBJ1-2	NA	TRBV7-2	NA
TGCAGTGCTAGATTACTAGCGGACGTCTACGGGCAGTACTTC	CSARLLADVYGQYF	TRBJ2-7	once	TRBV20-1	TRBD2
TGCGCCAGCAGCCAACCTCCTAGCGGGAGGGGTAATGAGCAGTTCTTC	CASSQPPSGRGNEQFF	TRBJ2-1	NA	TRBV4-1	TRBD2
TGTGCCAGCAGTTTTGGGTTTGGGCCCCCTGGGGCCAACGTCCTGACTTTC	CASSFGFGPPGANVLTF	TRBJ2-6	NA	TRBV12-3/TRBV12-4	NA
TGTGCCAGCAGTCCTCAGGGAACTCTAAACACTGAAGCTTTCTTT	CASSPQGTLNTEAFF	TRBJ1-1	many	TRBV12-3/TRBV12-4	NA
TGCGCCAGCAGTCACTCCGGGACAGGGAACCCCTACTATGGCTACACCTTC	CASSHSGTGNPYYGYTF	TRBJ1-2	NA	TRBV23-1	TRBD1
TGCAGCGTCTGGGGAGGGGGCACAGATACGCAGTATTTT	CSVWGGGTDTQYF	TRBJ2-3	many	TRBV29-1	TRBD2
TGTGCCAGCAGCGTCGGGCTCCGCTACACCTTC	CASSVGLRYTF	TRBJ1-2	NA	TRBV9	NA
TGTGCCAGCAGCTCCCGGGGAACAGGGGTGGTCAACAATGAGCAGTTCTTC	CASSSRGTGVVNNEQFF	TRBJ2-1	many	TRBV5-6	TRBD1
TGTGCCAGCAGGCCCGACAGGGGTGGTCTACGGGGGAATGAAAAACTGTTTTTT	CASRPDRGGLRGNEKLFF	TRBJ1-4	many	TRBV27	TRBD1